The T cell receptor (beta chain) under discussion was sequenced for a study of blood T cell repertoires in COVID-19. V dropped 7 bases and J dropped 4 bases, with 15 bases sitting between them. Germline V lookup: CDR1 GTSNPN, CDR2 SVGIG (reference sequence). The CDR3 spans 13 residues. Sequencing was performed with immunoSEQ multiplex PCR; in TCRdb, only in-frame clones are kept and a portion is missing. The sample yields approximately 330,000 clones, roughly 89% seen once. The material sequenced was peripheral blood. The chain is built from TRBV30 and TRBJ2-3, with D perhaps given as TRBD1 or TRBD2 (5 bases each). The sequence was collected from a man aged 25-45 years with COVID-19, enrolled during active disease. The CDR3 DNA follows: TGTGCCTCGAGGGGCTACCAGGCAGATACGCAGTATTTT. This gives the protein CASRGYQADTQYF.